Listed below are T cell receptor beta chains from one sample, sequenced in a study of blood T cell repertoires in COVID-19. Profiling relied on immunoSEQ multiplex PCR, and the TCRdb table lists in-frame clones only, not all of them. This sample has some 350,000 clones; 89% occur once, and the top ten carry 3%. The sample comprised peripheral blood. These receptors all come from a woman aged 25 to 45 with COVID-19, enrolled during active disease. The CDR3 runs from the conserved cysteine through the conserved F or W. Fields, in order: J gene, V gene, D gene, CDR3 protein. D genes are given only for firm matches.

TRBJ2-3 TRBV7-2 NA CASSLTGASTDTQYF
TRBJ2-1 TRBV14 NA CASSQEFRAPPYNEQFF
TRBJ1-5 TRBV7-2 NA CASSSDRSWQPQHF
TRBJ2-1 TRBV7-2 NA CASSFSRDSADFREQFF
TRBJ2-7 TRBV4-2 NA CASSQGAEQYF
TRBJ1-4 TRBV11-3 NA CASSLGPEGEKLFF
TRBJ2-1 TRBV24-1 NA CATSDPDSLSEQFF
TRBJ2-5 TRBV4-3 TRBD2 CASSQGLTSGGAETQYF
TRBJ1-1 TRBV30 TRBD1 CAWSRDRDRVTDTEAFF
TRBJ2-1 TRBV6-5 TRBD1 CASSYGTGIHEQFF
TRBJ2-1 TRBV24-1 TRBD2 CATSDLRRAGYNEQFF
TRBJ2-5 TRBV5-1 NA CASSRVASQETQYF
TRBJ2-1 TRBV28 TRBD2 CASSLGSGGAWEQFF
TRBJ1-1 TRBV19 NA CASSIASTEAFF
TRBJ1-1 TRBV5-4 TRBD1 CASSLPGQMNTEAFF
TRBJ2-7 TRBV5-6 TRBD2 CASSLGPSGNYEQYF
TRBJ2-1 TRBV6-5 NA CASSYTRGEQFF
TRBJ1-2 TRBV20-1 NA CSAIWTAGYTF
TRBJ2-5 TRBV3-1/TRBV3-2 TRBD1 CASSQNTGGGETQYF
TRBJ1-5 TRBV6-6 NA CASSTRGYSNQPQHF
TRBJ2-1 TRBV18 TRBD2 CASSPPGTSSYNEQFF
TRBJ1-4 TRBV28 NA CASSPQKSHEKLFF
TRBJ2-1 TRBV7-2 TRBD2 CASSLWSSGGAGNEQFF
TRBJ2-3 TRBV6-1 TRBD2 CASSETGLAVSTDTQYF
TRBJ2-1 TRBV7-8 TRBD1 CASSPGTGGGNEQFF
TRBJ2-5 TRBV7-9 TRBD2 CASSLGLAELQETQYF
TRBJ2-1 TRBV27 NA CASSPSRDNRPNEQFF
TRBJ2-1 TRBV4-1 TRBD2 CASSQVGAGGRNEQFF
TRBJ1-2 TRBV6-1 NA CASSEALRGDGYTF
TRBJ2-5 TRBV13 NA CASSPNRVAETQYF
TRBJ1-4 TRBV10-2 NA CASSEYGGRNEKLFF
TRBJ1-2 TRBV5-1 NA CASSGRQFSNYGYTF
TRBJ1-2 TRBV10-2 NA CASSESTGNYGYTF
TRBJ2-1 TRBV19 NA CASSTDSPPANEQFF
TRBJ2-1 TRBV4-3 NA CASSQDLVSSYNEQFF
TRBJ2-3 TRBV4-3 TRBD2 CASSQRLAGGYTSTDTQYF
TRBJ2-2 TRBV7-7 NA CASSLRDTGELFF
TRBJ1-5 TRBV24-1 NA CATSGGGAQPQHF
TRBJ2-3 TRBV9 NA CASTGAGGTDTQYF
TRBJ2-3 TRBV29-1 TRBD2 CSAVVASGVTDTQYF
TRBJ1-2 TRBV5-1 NA CASSPTYQGADYGYTF
TRBJ2-7 TRBV4-1 NA CASSQVGEAHEQYF
TRBJ1-3 TRBV6-2/TRBV6-3 NA CASSSHRRVSGNTIYF
TRBJ2-5 TRBV5-5 TRBD2 CASSLGTSGGAQETQYF